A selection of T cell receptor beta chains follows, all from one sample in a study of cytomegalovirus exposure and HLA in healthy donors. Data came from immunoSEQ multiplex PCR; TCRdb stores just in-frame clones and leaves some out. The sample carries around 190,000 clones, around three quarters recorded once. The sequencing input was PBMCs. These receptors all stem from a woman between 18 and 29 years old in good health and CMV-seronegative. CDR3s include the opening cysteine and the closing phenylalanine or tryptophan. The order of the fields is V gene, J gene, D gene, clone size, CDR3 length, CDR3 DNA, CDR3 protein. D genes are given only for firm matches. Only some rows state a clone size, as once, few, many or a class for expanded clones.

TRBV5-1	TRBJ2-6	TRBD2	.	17	TGCGCCAGCAGCTTGGTAACGGGGGGCTCTGGGGCCAACGTCCTGACTTTC	CASSLVTGGSGANVLTF
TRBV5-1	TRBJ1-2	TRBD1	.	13	TGCGCCAGCAGCCTGGGACAGGACTATGGCTACACCTTC	CASSLGQDYGYTF
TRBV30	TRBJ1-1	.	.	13	TGTGCCTGGGTGGTATCGAGGATGGCTGAAGCTTTCTTT	CAWVVSRMAEAFF
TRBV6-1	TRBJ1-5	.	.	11	TGTGCCATAAATTCCCCCGGTGCCCAGCATTTT	CAINSPGAQHF
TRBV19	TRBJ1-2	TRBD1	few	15	TGTGCCAGTAGTACCCTACCCGGGACAGGAGGAGGCTACACCTTC	CASSTLPGTGGGYTF
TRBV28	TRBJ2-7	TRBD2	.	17	TGTGCCAGCAGCCCTAGCGGGGGCCCACGGCCGACCTACGAGCAGTACTTC	CASSPSGGPRPTYEQYF
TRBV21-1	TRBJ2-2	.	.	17	TGTGCCAGCAGTTTCCAGCAGTTACAGCACAGGGCCGGGGAGCTGTTTTTT	CASSFQQLQHRAGELFF
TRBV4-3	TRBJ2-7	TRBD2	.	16	TGCGCCAGCAGCCAGGGGGGCGGGGGGAGAACCTACGAGCAGTACTTC	CASSQGGGGRTYEQYF
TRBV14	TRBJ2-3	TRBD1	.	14	TGTGCCAGCAGCCGAGACAGGGTCACAGATACGCAGTATTTT	CASSRDRVTDTQYF
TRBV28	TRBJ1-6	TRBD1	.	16	TGTGCCAGCAGTTTGGACAGGGGGCGTTTGTTTTCACCCCTCCACTTT	CASSLDRGRLFSPLHF
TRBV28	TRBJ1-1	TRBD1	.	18	TGTGCCAGCAGTCCCAATGCGGGACAGGGGGCTTTGAGCACTGAAGCTTTCTTT	CASSPNAGQGALSTEAFF
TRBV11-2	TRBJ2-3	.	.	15	TGTGCCAGCAGCTTAGCGGGGAGCAGAGCAGATACGCAGTATTTT	CASSLAGSRADTQYF
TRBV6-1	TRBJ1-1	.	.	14	TGTGCCAGCACGTATACCAGGCCGAACACTGAAGCTTTCTTT	CASTYTRPNTEAFF
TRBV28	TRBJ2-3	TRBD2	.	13	TGTGCCAGCAGTCCCCCTGGGACTAGAACGCAGTATTTT	CASSPPGTRTQYF
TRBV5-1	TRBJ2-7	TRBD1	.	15	TGCGCCAGCAGCTTCCTCTCGGGACAGGCGGGCGAGCAGTACTTC	CASSFLSGQAGEQYF
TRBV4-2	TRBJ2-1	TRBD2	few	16	TGTGCCAGCAGCCAAGACGGGGGGAGCTCCTACAATGAGCAGTTCTTC	CASSQDGGSSYNEQFF
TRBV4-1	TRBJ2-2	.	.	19	TGCGCCAGCAGCCAAGCCGGGACTGAGGGGAGTTTGGTGGAGGGGGAGCTGTTTTTT	CASSQAGTEGSLVEGELFF
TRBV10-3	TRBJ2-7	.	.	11	TGTGCCATCAGTAGCGAATACGAGCAGTACTTC	CAISSEYEQYF
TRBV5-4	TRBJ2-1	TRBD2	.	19	TGTGCCAGCAGCTTGGCAACTAGCGGGGGTCGAGGGGGCAGGAATGAGCAGTTCTTC	CASSLATSGGRGGRNEQFF
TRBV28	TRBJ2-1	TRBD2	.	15	TGTGCCAGCAGCATTAGCGGGGGGGACTACAATGAGCAGTTCTTC	CASSISGGDYNEQFF
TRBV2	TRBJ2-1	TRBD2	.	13	TGTGCCAGCAGACGGGGGGGCATCTATGAGCAGTTCTTC	CASRRGGIYEQFF
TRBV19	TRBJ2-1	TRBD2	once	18	TGTGCCAGTAGGTCCCTCCTAGCGGGGGGGCTGTCCCGTAATGAGCAGTTCTTC	CASRSLLAGGLSRNEQFF
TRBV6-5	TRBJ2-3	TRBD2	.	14	TGTGCCAGCAGCTCGCGGGGGGCCTGGGATACGCAGTATTTT	CASSSRGAWDTQYF
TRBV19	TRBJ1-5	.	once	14	TGTGCCAGTAGTATCGGTCCGAGCAATCAGCCCCAGCATTTT	CASSIGPSNQPQHF
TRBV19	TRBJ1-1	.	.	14	TGTGCCAGTAGTAGGCGGGGGCTAAACACTGAAGCTTTCTTT	CASSRRGLNTEAFF
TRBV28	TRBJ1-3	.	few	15	TGTGCCAGCAGTCTATACCAGGGAACTGGAAACACCATATATTTT	CASSLYQGTGNTIYF
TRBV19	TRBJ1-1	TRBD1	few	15	TGTGCCAGTAGTAGGAGGGACAGGGGAAACACTGAAGCTTTCTTT	CASSRRDRGNTEAFF
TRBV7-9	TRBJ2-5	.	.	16	TGTGCCAGCAGCGTAGGGGAGGGGGGGAACCAAGAGACCCAGTACTTC	CASSVGEGGNQETQYF
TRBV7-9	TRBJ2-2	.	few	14	TGTGCCAGCAGCTTACAGGGTCAGGCCGGGGAGCTGTTTTTT	CASSLQGQAGELFF
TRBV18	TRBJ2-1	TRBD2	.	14	TGTGCCAGCTCACCAGGCGGGGGGGCATATGAGCAGTTCTTC	CASSPGGGAYEQFF
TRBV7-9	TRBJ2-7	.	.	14	TGTGCCAGCATGTCTCGGGACACAAACTACGAGCAGTACTTC	CASMSRDTNYEQYF
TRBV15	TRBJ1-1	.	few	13	TGTGCCACCAGCAGAGACAGGGGAACTGAAGCTTTCTTT	CATSRDRGTEAFF
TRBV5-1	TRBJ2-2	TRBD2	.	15	TGCGCCAGCAGGGTAGCGGGGGGCGACACCGGGGAGCTGTTTTTT	CASRVAGGDTGELFF
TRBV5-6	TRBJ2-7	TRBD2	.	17	TGTGCCAGCAGCTTGGCGTTAGCGGGGGCCATCTCCTACGAGCAGTACTTC	CASSLALAGAISYEQYF
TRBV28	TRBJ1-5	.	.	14	TGTGCCAGCAGGCTCAGACAGGGCAATCAGCCCCAGCATTTT	CASRLRQGNQPQHF
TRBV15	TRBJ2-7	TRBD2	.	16	TGTGCCACCAGCAGGACGACCCTAGCGGGAGTCGACGAGCAGTACTTC	CATSRTTLAGVDEQYF
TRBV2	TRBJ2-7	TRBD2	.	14	TGTGCCAGCAGACGACTAGCGGGGAGACACGAGCAGTACTTC	CASRRLAGRHEQYF
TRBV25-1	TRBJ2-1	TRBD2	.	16	TGTGCCAGCAGCGCCAGAGCGGGGGGCCCCTACAATGAGCAGTTCTTC	CASSARAGGPYNEQFF
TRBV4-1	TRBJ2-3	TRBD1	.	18	TGCGCCAGCAGCCAACTTCCTATTACAGGGGGCAGTATGGATACGCAGTATTTT	CASSQLPITGGSMDTQYF
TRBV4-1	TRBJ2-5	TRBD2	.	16	TGCGCCAGCAGCCCAAGCTCTAGCGGGGGCTGGGAGACCCAGTACTTC	CASSPSSSGGWETQYF
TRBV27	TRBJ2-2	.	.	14	TGTGCCAGCAGTTTGAACTCTCACACCGGGGAGCTGTTTTTT	CASSLNSHTGELFF
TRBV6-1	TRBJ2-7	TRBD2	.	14	TGTGCCAGCAGTGCTCTAGCGGGGGGGAACGAGCAGTACTTC	CASSALAGGNEQYF
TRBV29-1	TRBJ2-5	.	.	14	TGCAGCGTTACGACATCTTGGTACCAAGAGACCCAGTACTTC	CSVTTSWYQETQYF
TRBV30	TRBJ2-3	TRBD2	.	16	TGTGCCTGGAACCCTCGACTAGCGTCAAGCCCAGATACGCAGTATTTT	CAWNPRLASSPDTQYF
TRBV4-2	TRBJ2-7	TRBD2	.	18	TGTGCCAGCAGCCCCCGTGGGGGTGCCTCCGGACTAGCCTACGAGCAGTACTTC	CASSPRGGASGLAYEQYF
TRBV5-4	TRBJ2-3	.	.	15	TGTGCCAGCAGCTGGGAAGGGAGACCCACAGATACGCAGTATTTT	CASSWEGRPTDTQYF
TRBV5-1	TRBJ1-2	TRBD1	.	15	TGCGCCAGCAGCACCGGACAGGGGACGGGTGGGGGCTACACCTTC	CASSTGQGTGGGYTF
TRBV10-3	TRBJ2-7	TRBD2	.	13	TGTGCCATCAGGCCGGGAGGGTCCTACGAGCAGTACTTC	CAIRPGGSYEQYF
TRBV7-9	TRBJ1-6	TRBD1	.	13	TGTGCCAGCAGCGGGGACAGTTTAAGGGCCCTCCACTTT	CASSGDSLRALHF
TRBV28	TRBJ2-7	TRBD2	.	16	TGTGCCAGCAACCCCCCTAGCGGGAGTTGGCCCCTAGAGCAGTACTTC	CASNPPSGSWPLEQYF